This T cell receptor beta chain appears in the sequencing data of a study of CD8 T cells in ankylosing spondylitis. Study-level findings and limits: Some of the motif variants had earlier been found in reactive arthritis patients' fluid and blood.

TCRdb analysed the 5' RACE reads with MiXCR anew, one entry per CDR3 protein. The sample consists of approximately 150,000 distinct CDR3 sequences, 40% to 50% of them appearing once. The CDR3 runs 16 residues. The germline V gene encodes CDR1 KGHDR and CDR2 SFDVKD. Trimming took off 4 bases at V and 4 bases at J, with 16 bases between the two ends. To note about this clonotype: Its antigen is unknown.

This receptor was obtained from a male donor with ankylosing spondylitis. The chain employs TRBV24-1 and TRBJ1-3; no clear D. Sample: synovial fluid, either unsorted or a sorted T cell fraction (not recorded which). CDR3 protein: CATSDPETDGGNTIYF. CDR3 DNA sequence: TGTGCCACCAGTGACCCAGAGACGGATGGAGGAAACACCATATATTTT.